A selection of T cell receptor beta chains follows, all from one sample in a study of lymphopenia after photon versus proton radiotherapy. TCRdb's copy holds only in-frame clones and misses some; the assay was immunoSEQ multiplex PCR. Here the sample spans 55,000 to 70,000 clones, around 85% being singletons. The material sequenced was peripheral blood, taken from a patient treated with photon-based radiotherapy. The receptors were gathered from a man aged 35 to 55 with gastric cancer. The CDR3 runs from the conserved cysteine through the conserved F or W. The D gene is left open where the match is weak. Size values are once, few and many counts, or a class for expanded clones, and some rows have none.

TRBV6-4	TRBD1	TRBJ2-7	-	TGTGCCAGCAGAACCACAGGGGGCGGCGAGCAGTACTTC	CASRTTGGGEQYF
TRBV7-2	-	TRBJ2-1	once	TGTGCCAGCAGCTTAGCGGACTACAATGAGCAGTTCTTC	CASSLADYNEQFF
TRBV6-1	TRBD1	TRBJ1-1	-	TGTGCCAGCAGTGGACAGGGGAGGTGGGCTTTCTTT	CASSGQGRWAFF
TRBV18	-	TRBJ1-5	-	TGTGCCAGCTCACCTTCGACCCCTTCCAATCAGCCCCAGCATTTT	CASSPSTPSNQPQHF
TRBV7-2	-	TRBJ1-5	-	TGTGCCAGCAGCTTAGAAGGACAGTTCAATCAGCCCCAGCATTTT	CASSLEGQFNQPQHF
TRBV4-3	-	TRBJ2-3	-	TGCGCCAGCAGCCAAGAGGGGGGGGCCCAGGGAGATACGCAGTATTTT	CASSQEGGAQGDTQYF
TRBV5-4	TRBD2	TRBJ2-1	-	TGTGCCAGCAGCTCTGGACTAGCGGGGGAAAATGAGCAGTTCTTC	CASSSGLAGENEQFF
TRBV6-5	-	TRBJ1-2	few	TGTGCCGCACAGGGCTCCCCTGATGGCTACACCTTC	CAAQGSPDGYTF
TRBV30	-	TRBJ1-2	once	TGTGCCTGGAGTCACAGTTATGGCTACACCTTC	CAWSHSYGYTF
TRBV7-2	TRBD1	TRBJ2-3	-	TGTGCCAGCAGCCACCGAACCAAGACAGGGGGCGTGTCAGATACGCAGTATTTT	CASSHRTKTGGVSDTQYF
TRBV6-6	TRBD2	TRBJ2-5	-	TGTGCCAGCAGTTACTCCGGGGGGGAGACCCAGTACTTC	CASSYSGGETQYF
TRBV19	-	TRBJ1-5	few	TGTGCCAGTAGCCAGACAGTAAATCAGCCCCAGCATTTT	CASSQTVNQPQHF
TRBV5-1	-	TRBJ1-2	-	TGCGCCAGCAGCCTCGGGACGGTCTATGGCTACACCTTC	CASSLGTVYGYTF
TRBV7-6	-	TRBJ2-1	-	TGTGCCAGCAGTCCCCCCTTCTCAGATGACTCCTACAATGAGCAGTTCTTC	CASSPPFSDDSYNEQFF
TRBV29-1	-	TRBJ2-5	-	TGCAGCGTTGTCTTCCAAGAGACCCAGTACTTC	CSVVFQETQYF
TRBV19	-	TRBJ2-7	-	TGTGCCAGTAGTATCGGGGCAGGGACCTACGAGCAGTACTTC	CASSIGAGTYEQYF
TRBV12-5	-	TRBJ2-5	-	TGTGCTAGTGGTTTGTCACGGGAGACCCAGTACTTC	CASGLSRETQYF
TRBV27	-	TRBJ1-6	-	TGTGCCAGCAGTTCCGGGACGACCTATAATTCACCCCTCCACTTT	CASSSGTTYNSPLHF
TRBV16	-	TRBJ2-7	-	TGTGCCAGCACCCCAGACACAGACGCCTCCTACGAGCAGTACTTC	CASTPDTDASYEQYF
TRBV9	-	TRBJ1-1	few	TGTGCCAGCAGATGGACGGAGAACACTGAAGCTTTCTTT	CASRWTENTEAFF
TRBV4-1	-	TRBJ1-5	medium-sized	TGCGCCAGCAGCCAAGTGGGCCGTCGCGGGGGTGGGAATCAGCCCCAGCATTTT	CASSQVGRRGGGNQPQHF
TRBV4-1	TRBD2	TRBJ2-3	-	TGCGCCAGCAGCCAAGCGGGACTAGCGGGGGCGGGAGATACGCAGTATTTT	CASSQAGLAGAGDTQYF
TRBV15	TRBD1	TRBJ1-2	-	TGTGCCACCAGCAGAGCGGAGACAGGGGGCGCGGGCTACACCTTC	CATSRAETGGAGYTF